A selection of T cell receptor beta chains follows, all from one sample in a study of CD8+ T cells in alopecia areata. Using immunoSEQ multiplex PCR, the repertoire was profiled, and TCRdb retains in-frame clones only, with some absent. The table shows approximately 300,000 clones, with more than 45% occurring only once. Sequencing used CD4+ T cells sorted from blood, obtained at week 24, from a patient treated with tofacitinib. The receptors stem from a human donor with alopecia areata. Both conserved end residues are part of each CDR3. The D gene is left open where the match is weak. Some rows mark clone size as missing; the rest say once, few, many or name a class of expanded clone.

d_call,j_call,clone_size,v_call,cdr3_nt,cdr3_aa
-,TRBJ1-5,-,TRBV15,TGTGCCACCAGCAGAGAGCAAGAACAGCCCCAGCATTTT,CATSREQEQPQHF
-,TRBJ2-7,-,TRBV7-6,TGTGCCAGCAGCTTAGCATCCGGGACCAATATCGGGGAGCAGTACTTC,CASSLASGTNIGEQYF
-,TRBJ1-2,-,TRBV4-2,TGTGCCAGCAGCCAAGAAACCAGGGATAACTATGGCTACACCTTC,CASSQETRDNYGYTF
-,TRBJ1-2,-,TRBV5-6,TGTGCCAGCAGCTTAACGTTCTCTAACTATGGCTACACCTTC,CASSLTFSNYGYTF
-,TRBJ2-5,-,TRBV5-1,TGCGCCAGCAGCTTGTCCGGAGTAGAAGAGACCCAGTACTTC,CASSLSGVEETQYF
-,TRBJ2-4,few,TRBV2,TGTGCCAGCAGAGGAGTCCGTCCGTACTTC,CASRGVRPYF
-,TRBJ1-1,-,TRBV30,TGTGCCTGGAGTGTACCCCCCTCGGGTCTGCTGAACACTGAAGCTTTCTTT,CAWSVPPSGLLNTEAFF
-,TRBJ2-7,-,TRBV5-1,TGCGCCAGCAAACCGTATCTCCAGGGCTCCTACGAGCAGTACTTC,CASKPYLQGSYEQYF
-,TRBJ2-6,few,TRBV21-1,TGTGCCAGCAGCTTCCAGGACAGGACCAGCTCTGGGGCCAACGTCCTGACTTTC,CASSFQDRTSSGANVLTF
TRBD1,TRBJ1-2,few,TRBV30,TGTGCCTGGGGACAGGGAGCCTATGGCTACACCTTC,CAWGQGAYGYTF
TRBD1,TRBJ2-3,few,TRBV29-1,TGCAGCGGGGGACAGATCACAGATACGCAGTATTTT,CSGGQITDTQYF
-,TRBJ2-5,-,TRBV30,TGTGCCTGGAGAGTGGCGGGGAACCAAGAGACCCAGTACTTC,CAWRVAGNQETQYF
-,TRBJ2-5,few,TRBV29-1,TGCAGCGTGAGGGGCGGTAAGGCTCGGGAGACCCAGTACTTC,CSVRGGKARETQYF
-,TRBJ1-2,-,TRBV29-1,TGCAGCGTTGAAATGGCTTCCTATGGCTACACCTTC,CSVEMASYGYTF
TRBD1,TRBJ2-7,-,TRBV7-9,TGTGCCAGCAGCTTAGCTTTTCTGGGACAGGGAAACTTGTACGAGCAGTACTTC,CASSLAFLGQGNLYEQYF
-,TRBJ1-6,few,TRBV5-5,TGTGCCAGCAGCTTCGGGCAGGGCCGGTCACCCCTCCACTTT,CASSFGQGRSPLHF
-,TRBJ2-1,-,TRBV29-1,TGCAGCGTTGTGGGGGCCCTCTCCTACAATGAGCAGTTCTTC,CSVVGALSYNEQFF
-,TRBJ2-1,-,TRBV4-2,TGTGCCAGCAGCCGCGAAGGGGGTAGCGTATACAATGAGCAGTTCTTC,CASSREGGSVYNEQFF
-,TRBJ2-3,-,TRBV4-2,TGTGCCAGCAGCCAAGATGGCACAGGGAGTTGGACAGATACGCAGTATTTT,CASSQDGTGSWTDTQYF
-,TRBJ1-2,once,TRBV2,TGTGCCAGCAGTGAAGACAGGAACTATGGCTACACCTTC,CASSEDRNYGYTF
-,TRBJ1-2,-,TRBV28,TGTGCCAGCAGTACGGGGGGCGCGGACTATGGCTACACCTTC,CASSTGGADYGYTF
TRBD1,TRBJ2-3,-,TRBV5-6,TGTGCCAGCAGCTTGTGGTCCAGGGGGACGCAGTATTTT,CASSLWSRGTQYF
TRBD2,TRBJ2-7,-,TRBV29-1,TGCAGCGTTGCAGGGACTAGCGGGGCCCACGAGCAGTACTTC,CSVAGTSGAHEQYF
-,TRBJ1-1,-,TRBV15,TGTGCCACCAGCAGACGTTATGGGGCTATCTACACTGAAGCTTTCTTT,CATSRRYGAIYTEAFF
TRBD1,TRBJ2-1,-,TRBV14,TGTGCCAGCAGCCAAATTCGACAGGGGGGAGCTTCGAATGAGCAGTTCTTC,CASSQIRQGGASNEQFF
TRBD1,TRBJ1-2,-,TRBV6-1,TGTGCCAGTCAGGGGGACGGTGACGGCTACACCTTC,CASQGDGDGYTF
-,TRBJ2-1,-,TRBV7-8,TGTGCCAGCAGCTTAGCGGTCACCTACAATGAGCAGTTCTTC,CASSLAVTYNEQFF
TRBD1,TRBJ1-4,-,TRBV29-1,TGCAGCGTTGGAACTCCGGGACAGCAGTATGAAAAACTGTTTTTT,CSVGTPGQQYEKLFF
-,TRBJ2-5,-,TRBV4-1,TGCGCCAGCAGCCAAAGGTTTCCAGGGGTGGGAGAGACCCAGTACTTC,CASSQRFPGVGETQYF
TRBD1,TRBJ2-7,-,TRBV2,TGTGCCAGCGCTGTCCCGGGACAGGGATCCTACGAGCAGTACTTC,CASAVPGQGSYEQYF
-,TRBJ2-5,-,TRBV7-9,TGTGCCAGCAGCTTAGCCCCCCAAGAGACCCAGTACTTC,CASSLAPQETQYF
-,TRBJ2-4,-,TRBV30,TGTGCCTGGAGCAAGGGAAGGGGGGCCAAAAACATTCAGTACTTC,CAWSKGRGAKNIQYF
-,TRBJ1-1,few,TRBV15,TGTGCCACCAGCAGAGAAGGTTTCACTGAAGCTTTCTTT,CATSREGFTEAFF
-,TRBJ1-3,-,TRBV7-2,TGTGCCAGCAGTGGGGGCAACACCATATATTTT,CASSGGNTIYF
-,TRBJ1-3,-,TRBV29-1,TGCAGCGTTGTCACAACTGGAAACACCATATATTTT,CSVVTTGNTIYF
TRBD2,TRBJ2-3,-,TRBV7-2,TGTGCCAGCAGCTTCGGGACTAGCGGGGGGAAGCGCACAGATACGCAGTATTTT,CASSFGTSGGKRTDTQYF
-,TRBJ1-1,-,TRBV30,TGTGCCTGGAGTGTATTCCCGAACAGAGAAGCTTTCTTT,CAWSVFPNREAFF
-,TRBJ2-7,few,TRBV10-3,TGTGCCATCAGTGGGACCTACGAGCAGTACTTC,CAISGTYEQYF
-,TRBJ2-7,-,TRBV7-6,TGTGCCAGCAGCTTAGCGGGTAGCGGCTCCTACGAGCAGTACTTC,CASSLAGSGSYEQYF
-,TRBJ2-2,-,TRBV5-6,TGTGCCAGCAGCTTGCGCTCGGGGGTGAACACCGGGGAGCTGTTTTTT,CASSLRSGVNTGELFF
-,TRBJ1-4,-,TRBV4-1,TGCGCCAGCAGCCACCCGTCGGGTGGGGGGGAAAAACTGTTTTTT,CASSHPSGGGEKLFF
-,TRBJ1-5,-,TRBV6-5,TGTGCCAGCAGTCAGGGACCCAGGCAGCCCCAGCATTTT,CASSQGPRQPQHF
-,TRBJ1-1,-,TRBV29-1,TGCAGCGTTATATCACATTTGAACACTGAAGCTTTCTTT,CSVISHLNTEAFF
-,TRBJ1-6,-,TRBV14,TGTGCCAGCAGCCAGACTGGGGGTAATTCACCCCTCCACTTT,CASSQTGGNSPLHF
-,TRBJ1-2,-,TRBV30,TGTGCCTGGAGTGTCGACCCCCGGGACGGCGTCGGCTACACCTTC,CAWSVDPRDGVGYTF
-,TRBJ2-7,-,TRBV19,TGTGCCAGTAGTATATTCGGAAGCTTCTACGAGCAGTACTTC,CASSIFGSFYEQYF
TRBD1,TRBJ2-6,-,TRBV29-1,TGCAGCGTGGGGGACAGGGGCTCTGGGGCCAACGTCCTGACTTTC,CSVGDRGSGANVLTF
-,TRBJ1-5,-,TRBV5-1,TGCGCCAGCAGCTTGGGACAGTCAGGACAGCCCCAGCATTTT,CASSLGQSGQPQHF
TRBD2,TRBJ2-6,-,TRBV28,TGTGCCAGCAGTCTGATACCGGGAGGCTCTGGGGCCAACGTCCTGACTTTC,CASSLIPGGSGANVLTF
-,TRBJ2-3,-,TRBV6-5,TGTGCCAGCAGCCGGGGCACCACAGATACGCAGTATTTT,CASSRGTTDTQYF
-,TRBJ1-5,-,TRBV4-1,TGCGCCAGCAGCCAAGAGGCAAGGGGGGCAAATCAGCCCCAGCATTTT,CASSQEARGANQPQHF
-,TRBJ1-1,-,TRBV30,TGTGCCTGGAGTGACGGACTGGGGAACACTGAAGCTTTCTTT,CAWSDGLGNTEAFF
-,TRBJ2-3,-,TRBV7-9,TGTGCCAGCAGCTCTCCCGGGACCACAGATACGCAGTATTTT,CASSSPGTTDTQYF
-,TRBJ2-1,few,TRBV20-1,TGCAGTGCAAGACTTTACAATGAGCAGTTCTTC,CSARLYNEQFF
TRBD2,TRBJ2-1,-,TRBV5-1,TGCGCCAGCAGCGATACTAGCGGGGGGGCCTTCAGTGAGCAGTTCTTC,CASSDTSGGAFSEQFF